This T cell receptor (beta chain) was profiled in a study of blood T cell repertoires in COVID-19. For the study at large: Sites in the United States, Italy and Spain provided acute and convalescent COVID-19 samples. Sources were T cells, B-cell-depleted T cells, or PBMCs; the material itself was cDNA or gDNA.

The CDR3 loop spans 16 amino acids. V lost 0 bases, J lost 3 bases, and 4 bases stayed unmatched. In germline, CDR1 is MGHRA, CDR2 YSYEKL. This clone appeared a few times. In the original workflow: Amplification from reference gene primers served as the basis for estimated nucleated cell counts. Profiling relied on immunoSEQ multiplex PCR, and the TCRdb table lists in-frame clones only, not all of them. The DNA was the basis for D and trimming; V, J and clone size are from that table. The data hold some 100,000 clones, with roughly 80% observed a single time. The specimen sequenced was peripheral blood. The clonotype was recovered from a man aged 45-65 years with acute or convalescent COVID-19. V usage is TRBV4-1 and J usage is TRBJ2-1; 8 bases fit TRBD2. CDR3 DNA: TGCGCCAGCAGCCAAGATAGGAGCGGGAGCTACAATGAGCAGTTCTTC. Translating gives CASSQDRSGSYNEQFF.